This T cell receptor beta chain was found in a study of OX40 agonist ivuxolimab in advanced cancers. Findings of the study overall: The work left the antigen specificity of expanded peripheral T cells undetermined. On average, CD8+ T cells had more expanded clones than CD4+.

TCRdb's table, derived via immunoSEQ multiplex PCR, lists solely in-frame clones and lacks some. The table has roughly 56,000 clones, roughly 84% seen once. The length of the CDR3 is 14 residues. Trimming pared 5 bases from V and 7 bases from J, leaving 18 bases between. CDR1 is SGHAT, CDR2 FQNNGV, per germline. Of note for this clone: Its target is unknown.

The specimen was CD4+ or CD8+ T cells sorted from blood, collected in a trial of the OX40 agonist ivuxolimab. The receptor was isolated from an adult with an advanced solid tumor such as melanoma, head and neck, liver or kidney cancer. V is TRBV11-2 and J is TRBJ2-7; TRBD1 might be the D (6 bases). Here the CDR3 reads CASSPQGASSEQYF. In DNA form, the CDR3 reads TGTGCCAGCAGCCCACAGGGCGCCTCCTCTGAGCAGTACTTC.